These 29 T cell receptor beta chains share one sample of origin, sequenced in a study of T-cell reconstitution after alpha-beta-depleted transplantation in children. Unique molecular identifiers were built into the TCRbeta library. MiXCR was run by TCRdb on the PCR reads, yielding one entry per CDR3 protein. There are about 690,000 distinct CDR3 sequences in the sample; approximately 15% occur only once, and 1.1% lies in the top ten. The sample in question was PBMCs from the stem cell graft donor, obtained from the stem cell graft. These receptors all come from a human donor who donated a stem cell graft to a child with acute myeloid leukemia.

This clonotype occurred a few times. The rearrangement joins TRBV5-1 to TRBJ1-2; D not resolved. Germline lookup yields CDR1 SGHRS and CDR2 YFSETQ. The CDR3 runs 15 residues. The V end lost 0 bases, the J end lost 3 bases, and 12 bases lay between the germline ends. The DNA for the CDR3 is TGCGCCAGCAGCTTGGAGTGGGATCCAGACTATGGCTACACCTTC. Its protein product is CASSLEWDPDYGYTF.

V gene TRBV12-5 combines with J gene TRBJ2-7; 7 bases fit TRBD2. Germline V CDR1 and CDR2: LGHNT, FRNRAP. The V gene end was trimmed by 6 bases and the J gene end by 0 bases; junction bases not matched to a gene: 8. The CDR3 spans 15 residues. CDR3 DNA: TGTGCTAGTGGCCTCCTAGCGGATATCTCCTACGAGCAGTACTTC. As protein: CASGLLADISYEQYF.

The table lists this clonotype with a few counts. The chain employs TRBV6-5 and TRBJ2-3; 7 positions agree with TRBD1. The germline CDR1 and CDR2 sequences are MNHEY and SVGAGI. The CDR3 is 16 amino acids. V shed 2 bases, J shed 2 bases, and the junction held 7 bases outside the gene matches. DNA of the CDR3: TGTGCCAGCAGTTACCTACAGGGGTCTACCACAGATACGCAGTATTTT. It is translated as CASSYLQGSTTDTQYF.

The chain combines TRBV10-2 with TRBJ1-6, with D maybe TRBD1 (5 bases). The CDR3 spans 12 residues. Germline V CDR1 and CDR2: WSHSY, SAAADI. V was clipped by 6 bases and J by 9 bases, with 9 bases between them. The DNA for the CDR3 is TGCGCCAGCAGCGTGACAGCTTCACCCCTCCACTTT. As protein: CASSVTASPLHF.

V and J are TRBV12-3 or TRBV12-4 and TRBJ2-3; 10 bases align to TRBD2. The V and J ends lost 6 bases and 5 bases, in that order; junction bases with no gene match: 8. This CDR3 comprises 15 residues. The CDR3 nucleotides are TGTGCCAGCAGACCACCAGCGGGGGGGAGAGATACGCAGTATTTT. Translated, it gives CASRPPAGGRDTQYF.

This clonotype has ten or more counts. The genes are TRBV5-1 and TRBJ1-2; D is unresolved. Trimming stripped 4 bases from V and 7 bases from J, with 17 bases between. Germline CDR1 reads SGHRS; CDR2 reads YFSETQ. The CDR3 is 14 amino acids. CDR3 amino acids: CASSALPGIGGYTF. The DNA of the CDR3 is TGCGCCAGCAGCGCTTTGCCGGGAATAGGTGGCTACACCTTC.

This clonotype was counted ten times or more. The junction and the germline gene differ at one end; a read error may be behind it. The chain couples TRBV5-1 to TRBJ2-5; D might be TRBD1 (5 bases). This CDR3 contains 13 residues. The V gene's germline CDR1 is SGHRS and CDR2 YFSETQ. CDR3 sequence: CASSFQGQETQYF. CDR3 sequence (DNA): TGTGCCAGCAGTTTTCAGGGTCAAGAGACCCAGTACTTC.

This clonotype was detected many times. The CDR3 nucleotides are TGCAGTGCTAGAGTTTCTAGCGGAAGCGCAGATACGCAGTATTTT. Its translation: CSARVSSGSADTQYF. The chain employs TRBV20-1 and TRBJ2-3; 7 nucleotides align to TRBD2. V was pared by 1 base and J by 4 bases, with 8 bases of the junction left unmatched. Germline values: CDR1 DFQATT, CDR2 SNEGSKA (reference sequence). This CDR3 contains 15 residues.

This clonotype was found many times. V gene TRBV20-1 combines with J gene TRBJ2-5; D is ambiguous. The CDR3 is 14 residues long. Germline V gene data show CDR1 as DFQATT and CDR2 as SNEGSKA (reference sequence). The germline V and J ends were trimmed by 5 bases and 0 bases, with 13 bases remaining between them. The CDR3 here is CSALGSRDQETQYF. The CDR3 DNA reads TGCAGTGCTCTAGGGTCCCGGGACCAAGAGACCCAGTACTTC.

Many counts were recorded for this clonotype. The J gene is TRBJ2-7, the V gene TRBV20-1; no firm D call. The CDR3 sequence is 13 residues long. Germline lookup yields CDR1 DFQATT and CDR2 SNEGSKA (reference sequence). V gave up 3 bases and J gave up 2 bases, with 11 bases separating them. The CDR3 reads CSASLRVPYEQYF. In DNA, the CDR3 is TGCAGTGCTAGTCTTCGGGTCCCCTACGAGCAGTACTTC.

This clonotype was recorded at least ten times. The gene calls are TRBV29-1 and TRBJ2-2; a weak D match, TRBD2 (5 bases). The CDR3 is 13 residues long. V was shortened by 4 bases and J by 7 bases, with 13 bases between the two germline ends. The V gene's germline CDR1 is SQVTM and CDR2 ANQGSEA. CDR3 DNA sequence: TGCAGCGTTGTGAGGGTACAAGGCGGGGAGCTGTTTTTT. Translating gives CSVVRVQGGELFF.

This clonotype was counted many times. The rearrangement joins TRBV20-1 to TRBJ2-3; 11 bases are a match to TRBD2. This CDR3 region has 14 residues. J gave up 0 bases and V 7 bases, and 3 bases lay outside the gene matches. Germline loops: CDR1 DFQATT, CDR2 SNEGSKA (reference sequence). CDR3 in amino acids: CSGLAGMSTDTQYF. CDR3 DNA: TGCAGTGGACTAGCGGGGATGAGCACAGATACGCAGTATTTT.

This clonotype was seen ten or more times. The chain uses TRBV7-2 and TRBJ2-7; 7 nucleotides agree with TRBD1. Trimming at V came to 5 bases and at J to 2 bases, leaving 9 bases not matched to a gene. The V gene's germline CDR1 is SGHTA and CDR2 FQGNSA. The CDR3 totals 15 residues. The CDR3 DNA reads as TGTGCCAGCAGCCGCTTTCCGGGACAGACCTACGAGCAGTACTTC. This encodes CASSRFPGQTYEQYF.

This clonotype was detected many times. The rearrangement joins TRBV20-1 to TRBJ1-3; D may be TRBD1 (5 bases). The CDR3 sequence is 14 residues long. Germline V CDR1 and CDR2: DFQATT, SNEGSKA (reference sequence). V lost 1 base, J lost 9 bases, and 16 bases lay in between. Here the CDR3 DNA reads TGCAGTGCTAGAGCGTCTGGCTTCGGGGGCACCATATATTTT. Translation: CSARASGFGGTIYF.

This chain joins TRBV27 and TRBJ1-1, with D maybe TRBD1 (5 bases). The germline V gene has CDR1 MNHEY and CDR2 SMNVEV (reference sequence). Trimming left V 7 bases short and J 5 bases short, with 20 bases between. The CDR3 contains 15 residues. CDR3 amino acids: CASTITTQGLTEAFF. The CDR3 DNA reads TGTGCCAGCACTATCACCACGCAGGGCTTGACTGAAGCTTTCTTT.

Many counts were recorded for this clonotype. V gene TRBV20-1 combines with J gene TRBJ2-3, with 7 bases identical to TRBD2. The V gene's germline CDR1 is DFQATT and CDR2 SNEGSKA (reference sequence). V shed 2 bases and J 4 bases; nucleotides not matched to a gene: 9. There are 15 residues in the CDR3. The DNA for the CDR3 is TGCAGTGCTAGAACCTCCTCGGGGGGTCCAGATACGCAGTATTTT. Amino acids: CSARTSSGGPDTQYF.

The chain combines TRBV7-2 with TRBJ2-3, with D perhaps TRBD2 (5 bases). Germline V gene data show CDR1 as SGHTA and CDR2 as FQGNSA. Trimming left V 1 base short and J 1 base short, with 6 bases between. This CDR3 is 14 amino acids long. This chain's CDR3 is CASSLEAGTDTQYF. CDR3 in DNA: TGTGCCAGCAGCTTAGAAGCGGGCACAGATACGCAGTATTTT.

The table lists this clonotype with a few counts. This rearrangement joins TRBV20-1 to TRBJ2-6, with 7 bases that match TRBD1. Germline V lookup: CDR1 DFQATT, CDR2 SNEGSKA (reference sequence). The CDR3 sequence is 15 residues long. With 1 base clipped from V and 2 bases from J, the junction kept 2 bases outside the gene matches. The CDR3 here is CSARGQGAGANVLTF. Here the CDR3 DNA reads TGCAGTGCTAGAGGACAGGGAGCTGGGGCCAACGTCCTGACTTTC.

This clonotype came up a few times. CDR3 DNA sequence: TGCAGCGCCGAGGGGGGACAGTCCCTTGGCGCCGGGGAGCTGTTTTTT. Its protein product is CSAEGGQSLGAGELFF. The rearrangement links TRBV29-1 to TRBJ2-2, with D tentatively TRBD1 (7 bases). CDR3 length equals 16 residues. From germline, CDR1 is SQVTM and CDR2 ANQGSEA. Trimming took 7 bases from V and 6 from J, leaving 24 bases between them.

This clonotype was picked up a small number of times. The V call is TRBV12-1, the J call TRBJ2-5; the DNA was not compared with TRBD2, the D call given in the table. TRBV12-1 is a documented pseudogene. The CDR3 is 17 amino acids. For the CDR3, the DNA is TGTGCCAGCAGCCGGTGCGGGGGGACCGAGTACCAAGAGACCCAGTACTTC. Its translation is CASSRCGGTEYQETQYF.

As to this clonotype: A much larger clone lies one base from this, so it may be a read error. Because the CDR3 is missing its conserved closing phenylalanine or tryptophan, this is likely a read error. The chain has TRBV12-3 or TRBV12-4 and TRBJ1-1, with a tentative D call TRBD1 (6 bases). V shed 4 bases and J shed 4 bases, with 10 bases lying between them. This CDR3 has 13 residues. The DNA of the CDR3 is TGTGCCAGCAGTTGGGGGGGCGTCACTGAAGCTTTCTCT. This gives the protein CASSWGGVTEAFS.

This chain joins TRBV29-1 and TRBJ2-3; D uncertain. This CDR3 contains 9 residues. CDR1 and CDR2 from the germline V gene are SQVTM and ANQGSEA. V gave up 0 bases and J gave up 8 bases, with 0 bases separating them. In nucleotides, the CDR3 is TGCAGCGTTGAAGATACGCAGTATTTT. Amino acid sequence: CSVEDTQYF.

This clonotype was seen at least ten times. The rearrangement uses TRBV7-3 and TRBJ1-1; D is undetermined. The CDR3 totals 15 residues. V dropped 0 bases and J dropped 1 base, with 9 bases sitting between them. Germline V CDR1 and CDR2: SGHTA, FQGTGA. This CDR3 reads CASSLTQSPNTEAFF. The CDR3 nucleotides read TGTGCCAGCAGCTTAACGCAATCCCCGAACACTGAAGCTTTCTTT.

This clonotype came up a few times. The CDR3 nucleotides read TGTGCCATCAGGGCGGGACAGGGGCTCCGCGGAGATAACACAGATACGCAGTATTTT. Residues: CAIRAGQGLRGDNTDTQYF. The chain recombines TRBV10-3 with TRBJ2-3; 10 bases fit TRBD1. J lost 2 bases, V lost 6 bases, and 17 bases had no gene match. Germline V lookup: CDR1 ENHRY, CDR2 SYGVKD. This CDR3 is 19 amino acids long.

The CDR3 reads CASSSRDSTDTQYF. CDR3 nucleotides: TGTGCCAGCAGTTCCCGGGACAGCACAGATACGCAGTATTTT. The rearrangement uses TRBV27 and TRBJ2-3; D assignment may be TRBD1 or TRBD2 (5 bases each). CDR3 length: 14 amino acids. Germline CDR1 reads MNHEY; CDR2 reads SMNVEV (reference sequence). V dropped 4 bases and J dropped 0 bases, with 8 bases sitting between them.

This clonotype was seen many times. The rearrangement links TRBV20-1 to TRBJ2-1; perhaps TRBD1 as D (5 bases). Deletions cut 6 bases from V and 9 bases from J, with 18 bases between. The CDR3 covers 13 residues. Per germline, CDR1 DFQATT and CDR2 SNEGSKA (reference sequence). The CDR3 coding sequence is TGCAGTGCGCACAGGTTCTCTTCGAGTGAGCAGTTCTTC. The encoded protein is CSAHRFSSSEQFF.

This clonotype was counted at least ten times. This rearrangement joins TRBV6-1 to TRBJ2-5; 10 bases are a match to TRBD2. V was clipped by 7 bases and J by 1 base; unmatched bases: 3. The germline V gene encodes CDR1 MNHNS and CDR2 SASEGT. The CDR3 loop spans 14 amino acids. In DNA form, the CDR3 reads TGTGCCAGCAAAACTAGCGGGGCCCAAGAGACCCAGTACTTC. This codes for CASKTSGAQETQYF.

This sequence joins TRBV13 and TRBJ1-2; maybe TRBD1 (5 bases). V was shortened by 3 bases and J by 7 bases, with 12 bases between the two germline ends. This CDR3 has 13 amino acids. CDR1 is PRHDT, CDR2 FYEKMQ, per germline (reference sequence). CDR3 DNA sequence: TGTGCCAGCAGCTTGGGCAGGGCCGGTGGCTACACCTTC. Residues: CASSLGRAGGYTF.

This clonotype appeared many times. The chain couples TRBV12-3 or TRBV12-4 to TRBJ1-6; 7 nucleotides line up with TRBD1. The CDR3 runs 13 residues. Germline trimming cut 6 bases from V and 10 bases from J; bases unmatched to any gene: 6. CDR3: CASSDRERSPLHF. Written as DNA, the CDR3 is TGTGCCAGCAGCGACAGGGAAAGGTCACCCCTCCACTTT.